The 2 T cell receptor beta chains reported below all come from one sample, sequenced in a study of technical replicates of blood from a few donors. The assay was immunoSEQ multiplex PCR, and TCRdb's table has in-frame clones only and misses some. The sample includes tens of thousands of clones, 94% of them seen just once. Material: T cells isolated from PBMCs. Receptors originate from a human donor in good health.

This clone appeared once. The rearrangement uses TRBV13 and TRBJ2-7; 9 bases fit TRBD1. CDR3 length: 16 amino acids. Germline V lookup: CDR1 PRHDT, CDR2 FYEKMQ (reference sequence). The V gene end was trimmed by 5 bases and the J gene end by 4 bases; junction bases not matched to a gene: 12. The CDR3 here is CASSPPYRGRLYEQYF. For the CDR3, the DNA is TGTGCCAGCAGCCCCCCTTACAGGGGGCGGTTATACGAGCAGTACTTC.

The chain is built from TRBV9 and TRBJ2-2; no clear D gene. V was pared by 0 bases and J by 6 bases, with 3 bases between. This CDR3 region has 12 residues. Germline lookup yields CDR1 SGDLS and CDR2 YYNGEE. DNA for the CDR3: TGTGCCAGCAGCGTAGACTCCGGGGAGCTGTTTTTT. It encodes CASSVDSGELFF.